The subject of this entry is one TCR beta chain. Its target is unknown. This sample was included in a study of T cell repertoires in cytomegalovirus infection. TCRdb itself ran the reads through MiXCR, one entry per CDR3 protein. Here the sample spans around 70,000 distinct CDR3 sequences, about 29% being singletons. The starting material was CD8+ T cells from cultured PBMCs, obtained from culture after CMV antigen stimulation. This receptor was obtained from a human donor in good health (CMV status not recorded). Some clones in this sample may be carry-over from other donors' samples.

CDR3 loop: CASSLGEGLVETQYF. The CDR3 nucleotides are TGTGCCAGCAGCTTAGGCGAGGGGCTCGTGGAGACCCAGTACTTC. The rearrangement links TRBV7-2 to TRBJ2-5; tentatively, D is TRBD1 or TRBD2 (5 bases each). The CDR3 contains 15 residues. Germline-derived CDR1 and CDR2 are SGHTA and FQGNSA. With 1 base removed from V and 5 bases from J, the gap between germline ends came to 14 bases.